Listed below are T cell receptor beta chains from one sample, sequenced in a study of blood T cell repertoires in COVID-19. Assay: immunoSEQ multiplex PCR; the TCRdb copy retains only in-frame clones and omits some. This table has 330,000 or so clones, 87% appearing once. The sample was PBMCs or T cells enriched from blood (not recorded which). Every receptor here comes from a woman in her 30s who had recovered from COVID-19. Each CDR3 is given with its conserved first and last residue. Fields, in order: D gene, clone size, J gene, CDR3 length, V gene, CDR3 DNA, CDR3 protein. D genes are given only for firm matches. Size is stated for part of the rows, as once, few or many counts, or as a class when the clone is expanded.

d_call: TRBD2
clone_size: -
j_call: TRBJ2-1
cdr3_length: 16
v_call: TRBV11-2
cdr3_nt: TGTGCCAGCAGCTTAAGAAATAGCGGGGCTTACAATGAGCAGTTCTTC
cdr3_aa: CASSLRNSGAYNEQFF

d_call: TRBD2
clone_size: -
j_call: TRBJ2-7
cdr3_length: 17
v_call: TRBV3-1/TRBV3-2
cdr3_nt: TGTGCCAGCAGCCCCTCCCGGGGGGGAAGTATCACCTACGAGCAGTACTTC
cdr3_aa: CASSPSRGGSITYEQYF

d_call: TRBD2
clone_size: -
j_call: TRBJ2-5
cdr3_length: 14
v_call: TRBV11-2
cdr3_nt: TGTGCCAGCAGCTTGGTGGGAGGGGTAGAGACCCAGTACTTC
cdr3_aa: CASSLVGGVETQYF

d_call: -
clone_size: -
j_call: TRBJ2-6
cdr3_length: 15
v_call: TRBV9
cdr3_nt: TGTGCCAGCAGCGTAGGAGGGTCTGGGGCCAACGTCCTGACTTTC
cdr3_aa: CASSVGGSGANVLTF

d_call: TRBD1
clone_size: once
j_call: TRBJ1-4
cdr3_length: 13
v_call: TRBV10-3
cdr3_nt: TGTGCCATCAGCGGGACAGCGAATGAAAAACTGTTTTTT
cdr3_aa: CAISGTANEKLFF

d_call: TRBD2
clone_size: -
j_call: TRBJ2-3
cdr3_length: 15
v_call: TRBV7-3
cdr3_nt: TGTGCCAGCAGCTTAAACGGGGGGGCGATTGATACGCAGTATTTT
cdr3_aa: CASSLNGGAIDTQYF

d_call: -
clone_size: -
j_call: TRBJ1-1
cdr3_length: 15
v_call: TRBV2
cdr3_nt: TGTGCCAGCAGTGAAAGCGCTAGGGCGGGGACTGAAGCTTTCTTT
cdr3_aa: CASSESARAGTEAFF

d_call: -
clone_size: -
j_call: TRBJ2-7
cdr3_length: 16
v_call: TRBV7-6
cdr3_nt: TGTGCCAGCAGCTTATCATCTGGGGACATTTCCTACGAGCAGTACTTC
cdr3_aa: CASSLSSGDISYEQYF

d_call: TRBD1
clone_size: -
j_call: TRBJ1-2
cdr3_length: 14
v_call: TRBV27
cdr3_nt: TGTGCCAGCAGATCAGGGGGCGGTGTCTATGGCTACACCTTC
cdr3_aa: CASRSGGGVYGYTF

d_call: TRBD2
clone_size: few
j_call: TRBJ2-1
cdr3_length: 16
v_call: TRBV5-1
cdr3_nt: TGCGCCAGCAGCTTCTTTGGCGGGGGGCGCCTCAATGAGCAGTTCTTC
cdr3_aa: CASSFFGGGRLNEQFF